Presented here are 7 T cell receptor beta chains from one specimen sequenced in a study of T cell repertoires in cytomegalovirus infection. Using its own MiXCR run on the reads, TCRdb lists one record per CDR3 protein. The table has approximately 140,000 distinct CDR3 sequences, roughly 6% seen once. Sequencing was carried out using PBMCs. The source of these receptors is a human donor in good health (CMV status not recorded). Some clones in this sample may be carry-over from other donors' samples.

This clonotype was observed many times. The genes are TRBV28 and TRBJ1-6, with D tentatively TRBD1 (6 bases). Between the trimmed V and J ends, which lost 1 base and 12 bases, there was a span of 10 bases. This CDR3 has 13 amino acids. Germline V gives CDR1 MDHEN, CDR2 SYDVKM. In DNA form, the CDR3 reads TGTGCCAGCAGTTTATTCGGGGGCCAACCCCTCCACTTT. It yields the protein CASSLFGGQPLHF.

This clonotype has ten or more counts. The gene calls are TRBV10-3 and TRBJ1-1; 7 nucleotides agree with TRBD1. This CDR3 contains 17 residues. CDR1 is ENHRY and CDR2 is SYGVKD in the germline V gene. J lost 0 bases, V lost 2 bases, and 9 bases had no gene match. CDR3 DNA sequence: TGTGCCATCAGTGAGCCCCCGGGGGGACAGATGAACACTGAAGCTTTCTTT. Amino acid sequence: CAISEPPGGQMNTEAFF.

This clonotype has a count of ten or more. The V gene is TRBV12-3 or TRBV12-4, the J gene TRBJ2-7, with D uncertain. This CDR3 has 13 amino acids. With 6 bases removed from V and 3 bases from J, the gap between germline ends came to 12 bases. The CDR3 coding sequence is TGTGCCAGCAGCCACCCTGGCGTCTACGAGCAGTACTTC. Translated, it gives CASSHPGVYEQYF.

This clonotype was observed at least ten times. The chain is built from TRBV7-2 and TRBJ2-5; D is perhaps TRBD1 (6 bases). Trimming removed 1 base at V and 0 bases at J, with 9 bases between. Germline V gene sequence: CDR1 SGHTA, CDR2 FQGNSA. CDR3 length equals 15 residues. The CDR3 sequence: CASSLGQGYQETQYF. The CDR3 DNA reads TGTGCCAGCAGCTTAGGGCAGGGGTACCAAGAGACCCAGTACTTC.

This clonotype was counted between two and nine times. The V call is TRBV10-2, the J call TRBJ2-5; D perhaps matches TRBD1 (5 bases). The CDR3 has 14 amino acids. V was cut by 7 bases and J by 1 base, with 13 bases left in between. Germline CDR1 and CDR2: WSHSY and SAAADI. CDR3 sequence reads: CASKVGRAQETQYF. CDR3 sequence (DNA): TGCGCCAGCAAGGTGGGCAGGGCCCAAGAGACCCAGTACTTC.

This clonotype was recorded at least ten times. The V call is TRBV7-2, the J call TRBJ2-7; D assignment may be TRBD1 or TRBD2 (5 bases each). The length of the CDR3 is 16 residues. The V end lost 5 bases, the J end lost 5 bases, and 22 bases lay between the germline ends. Germline V gives CDR1 SGHTA, CDR2 FQGNSA. The CDR3 bases are TGTGCCAGCAGCCGGACCGGGACGGTCCTGATTAACGAGCAGTACTTC. Translating it yields CASSRTGTVLINEQYF.

This clonotype was counted ten times or more. This sequence joins TRBV7-2 and TRBJ1-6; D gene uncertain. V gave up 1 base and J gave up 7 bases, with 5 bases separating them. This CDR3 has 13 amino acids. The V gene's germline CDR1 is SGHTA and CDR2 FQGNSA. CDR3 nucleotides: TGTGCCAGCAGCTTAGAGGGCAATTCACCCCTCCACTTT. Its protein is CASSLEGNSPLHF.